The 19 T cell receptor beta chains below were found in one sample sequenced in a study of T cells after yellow fever vaccination. A single record per CDR3 protein comes from TCRdb applying MiXCR to the 5' RACE reads. Of about 220,000 distinct CDR3 sequences in the sample, approximately 3.3% were seen once. This specimen consisted of CD4+ T cells sorted from PBMCs, obtained 10 days after the yellow fever booster vaccination. The origin of the receptors is a man between 18 and 35 years old who received the YFV17D yellow fever vaccine.

This clonotype was detected a few times. The chain uses TRBV27 and TRBJ1-4, with TRBD1 matching 7 bases. The CDR3 spans 17 residues. V gave up 6 bases and J gave up 5 bases; unmatched junction bases: 15. CDR1 and CDR2 from the germline V gene are MNHEY and SMNVEV (reference sequence). The CDR3 is CASRPPIGQDSNEKLFF. For the CDR3, the DNA is TGTGCCAGCAGGCCTCCAATCGGACAGGACTCAAATGAAAAACTGTTTTTT.

The genes are TRBV20-1 and TRBJ1-5; D not resolved. The CDR3 contains 15 residues. The V end was cut by 1 base, the J end by 2 bases, with 12 bases between. Germline CDR1 is DFQATT and CDR2 is SNEGSKA (reference sequence). This CDR3 reads CSARGAPVRNQPQHF. As DNA, the CDR3 is TGCAGTGCTAGAGGAGCGCCGGTTCGCAATCAGCCCCAGCATTTT.

In this sample, this clonotype turned up many times. The chain combines TRBV5-1 with TRBJ2-2, with TRBD1 identical over 9 bases. Germline V gene sequence: CDR1 SGHRS, CDR2 YFSETQ. J gave up 6 bases and V 0 bases, and 3 bases lay outside the gene matches. The CDR3 is 15 residues long. The CDR3 loop is CASSLAQGAAGELFF. In DNA, the CDR3 is TGCGCCAGCAGCTTGGCACAGGGGGCGGCCGGGGAGCTGTTTTTT. The whole variable domain, filled in from reference TRBV5-1 and TRBJ2-2, reads KAGVTQTPRYLIKTRGQQVTLSCSPISGHRSVSWYQQTPGQGLQFLFEYFSETQRNKGNFPGRFSGRQFSNSRSEMNVSTLELGDSALYLCASSLAQGAAGELFFGEGSRLTVL.

V is TRBV19 and J is TRBJ1-5; the match to TRBD1 covers 9 bases. V was pared by 7 bases and J by 6 bases, with 7 bases of the junction left unmatched. Per the germline V gene, CDR1 is LNHDA and CDR2 is SQIVND (reference sequence). This CDR3 region has 14 residues. Here the CDR3 reads CASTPGQGPQPQHF. Written as DNA, the CDR3 is TGTGCCAGTACCCCGGGACAGGGACCTCAGCCCCAGCATTTT.

This clonotype has only a few counts. The rearrangement links TRBV9 to TRBJ1-6, with 9 bases that match TRBD1. The CDR3 loop spans 15 amino acids. Per germline, CDR1 SGDLS and CDR2 YYNGEE. J gave up 7 bases and V 0 bases, and 2 bases lay outside the gene matches. CDR3 protein: CASSVEGTGNSPLHF. CDR3 DNA: TGTGCCAGCAGCGTAGAGGGGACAGGGAATTCACCCCTCCACTTT.

This clonotype was detected many times. The J gene is TRBJ2-3, the V gene TRBV28; TRBD1 might be the D (6 bases). Trimming cost V 2 bases and J 8 bases, with 23 bases left between them. Germline CDR1 reads MDHEN; CDR2 reads SYDVKM. This CDR3 is built from 17 residues. CDR3: CASSLMAGALNRVTQYF. The DNA for the CDR3 is TGTGCCAGCAGTTTAATGGCAGGGGCCCTAAACAGGGTTACGCAGTATTTT.

This clonotype was seen only a few times. This chain joins TRBV6-5 and TRBJ1-1; no clear D. The V gene lost 5 bases and the J gene lost 1 base, with 11 bases spanning the gap. The CDR3 loop spans 14 amino acids. Germline V gene data show CDR1 as MNHEY and CDR2 as SVGAGI. CDR3 DNA sequence: TGTGCCAGCAGTGCCAGACCGGCGAACACTGAAGCTTTCTTT. This encodes CASSARPANTEAFF.

At least ten counts were recorded for this clonotype. The chain couples TRBV19 to TRBJ1-1; TRBD1 is a possible D gene (5 bases). V was cut by 6 bases and J by 1 base, with 12 bases left in between. Germline assignment: CDR1 LNHDA and CDR2 SQIVND (reference sequence). The CDR3 spans 14 residues. This CDR3 is CASRRGQGNTEAFF. The DNA for the CDR3 is TGTGCCAGTAGGAGAGGCCAGGGGAACACTGAAGCTTTCTTT.

This clonotype appeared many times. J is TRBJ2-3 and V is TRBV29-1; TRBD2 aligns across 12 bases. V shed 1 base, J shed 1 base, and the junction held 3 bases outside the gene matches. This CDR3 is 16 amino acids long. Germline V CDR1 and CDR2: SQVTM, ANQGSEA. The CDR3 bases are TGCAGCGTTGAAGGGACTAGCGGGGCCCGCACAGATACGCAGTATTTT. As protein: CSVEGTSGARTDTQYF.

V is TRBV7-9 and J is TRBJ1-2, with TRBD1 matching over 8 bases. Germline lookup yields CDR1 SEHNR and CDR2 FQNEAQ (reference sequence). The ends lost 1 base at V and 2 bases at J; junction bases unmatched: 0. The CDR3 length is 14 residues. CDR3: CASSLGDRNYGYTF. The CDR3, as DNA: TGTGCCAGCAGCTTAGGGGACAGGAACTATGGCTACACCTTC.

This clonotype occurred many times. The V gene is TRBV4-2, the J gene TRBJ1-3; D unresolved. The germline gives CDR1 LGHNA, CDR2 YNFKEQ. V was clipped by 4 bases and J by 0 bases, with 7 bases between them. The CDR3 is 14 amino acids. The CDR3 reads CASSLGNSGNTIYF. CDR3 sequence (DNA): TGTGCCAGCAGCCTAGGGAACTCTGGAAACACCATATATTTT.

This clonotype was recorded a few times. This sequence joins TRBV5-5 and TRBJ2-2, with 9 bases matching TRBD2. This CDR3 spans 16 amino acids. V shed 4 bases and J 2 bases; nucleotides not matched to a gene: 6. Germline V gene data show CDR1 as SGHKS and CDR2 as YYEKEE (reference sequence). The CDR3 reads CASSTASGANTGELFF. The CDR3 coding sequence is TGTGCCAGCAGCACCGCTAGCGGGGCAAACACCGGGGAGCTGTTTTTT. Using reference TRBV5-5 and TRBJ2-2 for the parts outside the CDR3, the full variable domain is DAGVTQSPTHLIKTRGQQVTLRCSPISGHKSVSWYQQVLGQGPQFIFQYYEKEERGRGNFPDRFSARQFPNYSSELNVNALLLGDSALYLCASSTASGANTGELFFGEGSRLTVL.

This clonotype was seen many times. A much larger clone differs from this one at a single base, so this may be a read error. This rearrangement joins TRBV6-1 to TRBJ2-6, with no clear D. The CDR3 covers 15 residues. The germline gives CDR1 MNHNS, CDR2 SASEGT. V dropped 4 bases and J dropped 0 bases, with 7 bases sitting between them. Here the CDR3 reads CASSGGSSGANVLTF. The DNA for the CDR3 is TGTGCCAGCAGTGGGGGTAGCTCTGGGGCCAACGTCCTGACTTTC.

This clonotype was picked up many times. The chain carries TRBV20-1 and TRBJ1-6; a possible D gene is TRBD1 (6 bases). Per the germline V gene, CDR1 is DFQATT and CDR2 is SNEGSKA (reference sequence). The V and J ends lost 3 bases and 5 bases respectively, with 11 bases between them. This CDR3 contains 14 residues. CDR3: CSASRDTNNSPLHF. The CDR3 bases are TGCAGTGCTAGTCGGGACACAAATAATTCACCCCTCCACTTT.

The sample holds many counts of this clonotype. The genes are TRBV5-1 and TRBJ2-7; the match to TRBD1 covers 8 bases. The CDR3 covers 14 residues. From germline, CDR1 is SGHRS and CDR2 YFSETQ. V lost 7 bases to trimming and J lost 3 bases; unmatched junction nucleotides: 9. The CDR3 DNA reads as TGCGCCAGCTCGGTGTCCGGGACAGGCTACGAGCAGTACTTC. Amino acids: CASSVSGTGYEQYF.

This clonotype was detected many times. This sequence joins TRBV7-2 and TRBJ1-2; perhaps TRBD1 as D (6 bases). V was pared by 8 bases and J by 8 bases, with 15 bases between. The CDR3 runs 12 residues. Per germline, CDR1 SGHTA and CDR2 FQGNSA. The CDR3 reads CASDQGQRGYTF. As DNA, the CDR3 is TGTGCCAGCGATCAGGGGCAGCGGGGCTACACCTTC.

This clonotype was seen many times. The chain is built from TRBV5-1 and TRBJ2-1, with D perhaps TRBD1 (6 bases). Germline V gene sequence: CDR1 SGHRS, CDR2 YFSETQ. Trimming left V 4 bases short and J 6 bases short, with 8 bases between. The CDR3 length is 12 residues. CDR3 amino acids: CASSTQGNEQFF. CDR3 nucleotides: TGCGCCAGCAGCACACAGGGCAATGAGCAGTTCTTC.

This chain connects TRBV7-2 to TRBJ1-3; D remains ambiguous. CDR3 size: 15 residues. The V gene's germline CDR1 is SGHTA and CDR2 FQGNSA. V was trimmed by 5 bases and J by 0 bases, leaving 11 bases between them. CDR3 loop: CASSPPSRSGNTIYF. CDR3 bases: TGTGCCAGCAGCCCTCCCAGCCGCTCTGGAAACACCATATATTTT.

This clonotype was seen only a few times. The chain combines TRBV12-3 or TRBV12-4 with TRBJ2-5; D may be TRBD1 (5 bases). V was pared by 4 bases and J by 4 bases, with 16 bases between. The CDR3 runs 15 residues. The CDR3 spells CASSSNRQGVETQYF. As DNA, the CDR3 is TGTGCCAGCAGTTCCAACCGGCAGGGTGTAGAGACCCAGTACTTC.